This T cell receptor (beta chain) was retrieved from a study of radiation and T cells in renal cell carcinoma. Whole-study results and caveats: Baseline intratumoral clonotype presence is unknown without pretreatment biopsies.

This clone was detected a few times. The antigen is unknown. The CDR3 loop spans 13 amino acids. V shed 0 bases and J shed 4 bases, with 7 bases lying between them. Germline lookup yields CDR1 SGHVS and CDR2 FNYEAQ. Sequencing used immunoSEQ multiplex PCR; TCRdb keeps in-frame clones, though not all of them. The data show 25,000 to 40,000 clones, with roughly 80% seen just once and 30% to 35% held by the top ten. Time point meaning: blood 4 weeks post-SBRT, at nephrectomy. Stated treatment: 15 Gy SBRT to primary tumor, nephrectomy 4 weeks later. Serial blood draws occurred at baseline and 2 and 4 weeks post-SBRT.

The J gene is TRBJ2-7, the V gene TRBV7-6; D possibly corresponds to TRBD1 (6 bases). This TCR came from a man aged 55-75 years with renal cell carcinoma. The sequences come from blood, collected from a patient whose treatment included radiotherapy and nephrectomy. CDR3 sequence (DNA): TGTGCCAGCAGCTTAGCGGGGACATACGAGCAGTACTTC. It specifies CASSLAGTYEQYF.